This T cell receptor (beta chain) is from a study of graft-versus-host responses after intestinal transplantation. V was clipped by 4 bases and J by 5 bases, with 9 bases between them. CDR3 length: 13 residues. Germline V gene data show CDR1 as LNHDA and CDR2 as SQIVND (reference sequence). To note about this clone: What it recognizes is unknown.

Some clones are missing from TCRdb's copy, which holds only in-frame ones; the method was immunoSEQ multiplex PCR. Among over 65,000 clones, 91% were seen once, and the ten largest hold 0.1%. The V and J genes are TRBV19 and TRBJ1-5; tentative D call: TRBD1 (6 bases). Sequenced here: unstimulated CD4+ T cells sorted from spleen or lymph node cells, sampled before intestinal transplant. The source is a human donor who received an intestinal transplant. The CDR3 coding sequence is TGTGCCAGTAGTACTGCAGGGGATCAGCCCCAGCATTTT. Its translation: CASSTAGDQPQHF. Together with reference TRBV19 and TRBJ1-5, the CDR3 gives the full variable domain: DGGITQSPKYLFRKEGQNVTLSCEQNLNHDAMYWYRQDPGQGLRLIYYSQIVNDFQKGDIAEGYSVSREKKESFPLTVTSAQKNPTAFYLCASSTAGDQPQHFGDGTRLSIL.